The 20 T cell receptor beta chains below come from one sample, sequenced in a study of shared clonotypes between healthy human individuals (dated by TCRdb to between 2020 and 2021). The library was built by means of the immunoSEQ multiplex PCR assay. The table was pulled from immuneACCESS by TCRdb, which kept in-frame rearrangements only. Such tables lose some clones; where checked, under half of the loss comes from unresolved V genes, and the rest has no known cause. The sample table lists about 2 million clones, around 95% of them with a count of one. More than 0.1% of the sample is in the top ten clones. The sequencing sample was made of naive CD4+ T cells sorted from blood. What the cell subset or site label conveys for this sample: CD45RA+ positively selected. The receptor source for this set is a man younger than 30 in good health.

The rearrangement uses TRBV6-5 and TRBJ2-7, with D unresolved. Trimming pared 0 bases from V and 1 base from J, leaving 10 bases between. CDR1 and CDR2 (germline): MNHEY, SVGAGI. The CDR3 covers 15 residues. CDR3 loop: CASSYSTPSSYEQYF. The CDR3 region has the DNA TGTGCCAGCAGTTACTCGACACCCTCATCCTACGAGCAGTACTTC.

V gene TRBV14 combines with J gene TRBJ1-6; no reliable D call. Germline V lookup: CDR1 SGHDN, CDR2 FVKESK. Trimming stripped 5 bases from V and 7 bases from J, with 15 bases between. The CDR3 loop spans 15 amino acids. DNA for the CDR3: TGTGCCAGCAGCTGGGCTCATGGCACGAATTCACCCCTCCACTTT. This translates into CASSWAHGTNSPLHF.

In the case of this clone: Other DNA sequences in this sample translate to the same CDR3. The V and J genes are TRBV7-2 and TRBJ1-2; perhaps TRBD1 as D (5 bases). The CDR3 runs 14 residues. Trimming removed 5 bases at V and 2 bases at J, with 12 bases between. From germline, CDR1 is SGHTA and CDR2 FQGNSA. The CDR3 spells CASSLGPLNYGYTF. CDR3 bases: TGTGCCAGCAGCCTGGGACCGCTAAACTATGGCTACACCTTC.

This chain's CDR3 is CARPHRVGEKLFF. The CDR3 region has the DNA TGTGCCAGACCCCACAGGGTTGGTGAAAAACTGTTTTTT. The chain couples TRBV7-9 to TRBJ1-4, with a tentative D call TRBD1 (6 bases). The germline V and J ends were trimmed by 9 bases and 7 bases, with 15 bases remaining between them. The CDR3 is made up of 13 amino acids. CDR1 and CDR2 (germline): SEHNR, FQNEAQ (reference sequence).

The chain employs TRBV6-1 and TRBJ1-3; tentative D call: TRBD1 (6 bases). There are 15 residues in the CDR3. CDR1 and CDR2 from the germline V gene are MNHNS and SASEGT. The V gene lost 3 bases and the J gene lost 3 bases, with 12 bases spanning the gap. The CDR3 nucleotides read TGTGCCAGCAGTGAGCCTAGGACAGATGGAAACACCATATATTTT. It encodes CASSEPRTDGNTIYF.

V gene TRBV18 combines with J gene TRBJ2-5, with D possibly being TRBD1 (5 bases). The CDR3 consists of 14 residues. The V end was cut by 3 bases, the J end by 1 base, with 9 bases between. Germline V lookup: CDR1 KGHSH, CDR2 LQKENI. The CDR3 here is CASSPIQVQETQYF. In DNA form, the CDR3 reads TGTGCCAGCTCACCGATACAGGTCCAAGAGACCCAGTACTTC.

The J gene is TRBJ1-4, the V gene TRBV27, with D perhaps TRBD1 (5 bases). The ends were cut back, 7 bases at V and 2 bases at J, with 11 bases in the middle. Per germline, CDR1 MNHEY and CDR2 SMNVEV (reference sequence). CDR3 length equals 14 residues. CDR3 DNA sequence: TGTGCCAGCACCGGGGGTGGCACTAATGAAAAACTGTTTTTT. Translation: CASTGGGTNEKLFF.

This chain joins TRBV7-9 and TRBJ2-2; no reliable D call. Deletions cut 5 bases from V and 3 bases from J, with 7 bases between. Germline V gene data show CDR1 as SEHNR and CDR2 as FQNEAQ (reference sequence). This CDR3 spans 13 amino acids. CDR3: CASSLHDTGELFF. CDR3 nucleotides: TGTGCCAGCAGCCTCCACGACACCGGGGAGCTGTTTTTT.

The J gene is TRBJ1-1, the V gene TRBV9; D gene unclear. Per the germline V gene, CDR1 is SGDLS and CDR2 is YYNGEE. Trimming shortened V by 7 bases and J by 2 bases, and 12 bases separated the two germline ends. This CDR3 spans 13 amino acids. The CDR3 sequence: CASSKESNTEAFF. In DNA form, the CDR3 reads TGTGCCAGCTCCAAGGAGTCTAACACTGAAGCTTTCTTT.

The CDR3 nucleotides read TGTGCCAGCAGGGCCACGACAGGGGCCGGGGAGCTGTTTTTT. Translation: CASRATTGAGELFF. V and J are TRBV28 and TRBJ2-2; TRBD1 matches 8 bases. Looked up from germline, CDR1 is MDHEN and CDR2 is SYDVKM. V lost 6 bases, J lost 6 bases, and 6 bases stayed unmatched. The CDR3 is 14 residues long.

The genes are TRBV6-6 and TRBJ1-5, with TRBD1 identical over 9 bases. This CDR3 contains 14 residues. V lost 7 bases to trimming and J lost 7 bases; unmatched junction nucleotides: 8. The germline gives CDR1 MNHNY, CDR2 SVGAGI (reference sequence). Written as DNA, the CDR3 is TGTGCCAGCATCCTCCGGACAGGGGACCAGCCCCAGCATTTT. Its translation is CASILRTGDQPQHF.

V gene TRBV10-1 combines with J gene TRBJ2-3; D uncertain. In germline, CDR1 is WNHNN, CDR2 SYGVQD (reference sequence). The V end was cut by 2 bases, the J end by 0 bases, with 9 bases between. This CDR3 region has 15 residues. CDR3 loop: CASSEKGRSTDTQYF. CDR3 coding DNA: TGCGCCAGCAGTGAGAAGGGCCGTAGCACAGATACGCAGTATTTT.

The genes are TRBV6-1 and TRBJ2-2; possible D gene TRBD1, 6 bases. CDR1 and CDR2 (germline): MNHNS, SASEGT. The germline V and J ends were trimmed by 6 bases and 4 bases, with 15 bases remaining between them. This CDR3 is 15 amino acids long. The CDR3 nucleotides are TGTGCCAGCAGCGAACAGGGAATGGGCACCGGGGAGCTGTTTTTT. This codes for CASSEQGMGTGELFF.

The J gene is TRBJ1-1, the V gene TRBV5-1; 7 nucleotides agree with TRBD1. Germline V gene sequence: CDR1 SGHRS, CDR2 YFSETQ. Trimming removed 4 bases from V and 4 bases from J; junction bases left unmatched: 4. CDR3 length equals 13 residues. CDR3 nucleotides: TGCGCCAGCAGCCAGGGACAGCTCACTGAAGCTTTCTTT. Its protein is CASSQGQLTEAFF.

This chain uses TRBV30 with TRBJ2-1; no clear D gene. The V gene lost 2 bases and the J gene lost 7 bases, with 15 bases spanning the gap. The CDR3 totals 14 residues. Germline CDR1 and CDR2: GTSNPN and SVGIG (reference sequence). Written as DNA, the CDR3 is TGTGCCTGGAGTCTACGGGCAACGATGAATGAGCAGTTCTTC. The encoded protein is CAWSLRATMNEQFF. Full variable domain (remainder filled in from reference TRBV30 and TRBJ2-1): SQTIHQWPATLVQPVGSPLSLECTVEGTSNPNLYWYRQAAGRGLQLLFYSVGIGQISSEVPQNLSASRPQDRQFILSSKKLLLSDSGFYLCAWSLRATMNEQFFGPGTRLTVL.

The chain is built from TRBV5-4 and TRBJ2-7, with 8 bases lining up with TRBD2. Germline trimming cut 0 bases from V and 6 bases from J; bases unmatched to any gene: 5. The CDR3 runs 14 residues. The germline V gene encodes CDR1 SGHNT and CDR2 YYREEE (reference sequence). The DNA of the CDR3 is TGTGCCAGCAGCTTGGGCAGCGGGAGTTCCGAGCAGTACTTC. This gives the protein CASSLGSGSSEQYF.

The genes are TRBV23-1 and TRBJ1-5, with D perhaps matching TRBD1 (5 bases). TRBV23-1 is an ORF for which the function is uncertain. The CDR3 has 17 residues. Trimming shortened V by 2 bases and J by 4 bases, and 18 bases separated the two germline ends. In DNA, the CDR3 is TGCGCCAGCAGTCAACTAGGGAGAAGGGACCAAAATCAGCCCCAGCATTTT. Protein product: CASSQLGRRDQNQPQHF.

V and J are TRBV27 and TRBJ1-1; no clear D. The CDR3 contains 13 residues. V lost 7 bases and J 3 bases, leaving 12 bases between the germline ends. Germline CDR1 is MNHEY and CDR2 is SMNVEV (reference sequence). This chain's CDR3 is CASIGGLDTEAFF. For the CDR3, the DNA is TGTGCCAGCATCGGAGGGTTAGACACTGAAGCTTTCTTT.

The gene calls are TRBV18 and TRBJ1-1; D might be TRBD1 (6 bases). Germline V gene data show CDR1 as KGHSH and CDR2 as LQKENI. There are 14 residues in the CDR3. Trimming stripped 3 bases from V and 8 bases from J, with 16 bases between. The CDR3: CASSPMDRAQEAFF. The DNA of the CDR3 is TGTGCCAGCTCACCTATGGACAGAGCCCAAGAAGCTTTCTTT. Complete variable domain (other parts from reference TRBV18 and TRBJ1-1): NAGVMQNPRHLVRRRGQEARLRCSPMKGHSHVYWYRQLPEEGLKFMVYLQKENIIDESGMPKERFSAEFPKEGPSILRIQQVVRGDSAAYFCASSPMDRAQEAFFGQGTRLTVV.

The chain carries TRBV6-6 and TRBJ2-7, with D perhaps matching TRBD2 (7 bases). Per the germline V gene, CDR1 is MNHNY and CDR2 is SVGAGI (reference sequence). Trimming stripped 2 bases from V and 7 bases from J, with 15 bases between. The CDR3 has 14 residues. The CDR3 loop reads CASSYGRAGDEQYF. Written as DNA, the CDR3 is TGTGCCAGCAGTTACGGGAGGGCAGGGGATGAGCAGTACTTC.